The rows below give T cell receptor beta chains drawn from one sample of a study of blood T cell repertoires in COVID-19. TCRdb's copy holds only in-frame clones and misses some; the assay was immunoSEQ multiplex PCR. The sample includes some 150,000 clones, 88% seen only once; the top ten take about 2.4%. What was sequenced was peripheral blood. The source is a woman aged 70 to 79 with acute or convalescent COVID-19. Both conserved end residues are part of each CDR3. Each record gives: clone size, V gene, D gene, J gene, CDR3 protein, CDR3 DNA. D genes are given only for firm matches. Size tells how often a clone was seen (once, few, many) or the class of an expanded clone, and some rows leave it out.

abundance: NA
v_gene: TRBV6-6
d_gene: TRBD2
j_gene: TRBJ2-3
CDR3aa: CASRASGGAGTDTQYF
CDR3nt: TGTGCCAGCAGGGCAAGCGGGGGGGCAGGCACAGATACGCAGTATTTT

abundance: NA
v_gene: TRBV29-1
d_gene: TRBD1
j_gene: TRBJ1-2
CDR3aa: CSVENRGDYGYTF
CDR3nt: TGCAGCGTTGAAAACAGGGGGGACTATGGCTACACCTTC

abundance: NA
v_gene: TRBV19
d_gene: NA
j_gene: TRBJ1-5
CDR3aa: CASSIKQGDQPQHF
CDR3nt: TGTGCCAGTAGTATTAAGCAGGGCGATCAGCCCCAGCATTTT

abundance: NA
v_gene: TRBV12-5
d_gene: NA
j_gene: TRBJ1-1
CDR3aa: CASGLGLIQRGEAFF
CDR3nt: TGTGCTAGTGGTTTGGGACTAATACAACGAGGTGAAGCTTTCTTT

abundance: NA
v_gene: TRBV7-8
d_gene: NA
j_gene: TRBJ2-3
CDR3aa: CASSLGWGQPGTDTQYF
CDR3nt: TGTGCCAGCAGCTTAGGGTGGGGGCAGCCGGGCACAGATACGCAGTATTTT

abundance: NA
v_gene: TRBV5-1
d_gene: TRBD1
j_gene: TRBJ1-3
CDR3aa: CASSLLGQGSSGNTIYF
CDR3nt: TGCGCCAGCAGCTTGTTAGGACAGGGAAGCTCTGGAAACACCATATATTTT

abundance: NA
v_gene: TRBV29-1
d_gene: NA
j_gene: TRBJ1-1
CDR3aa: CSVEAGVNTEAFF
CDR3nt: TGCAGCGTTGAGGCAGGGGTGAACACTGAAGCTTTCTTT

abundance: NA
v_gene: TRBV18
d_gene: NA
j_gene: TRBJ2-3
CDR3aa: CASSRNGMGTDTQYF
CDR3nt: TGTGCCAGCTCACGCAACGGGATGGGCACAGATACGCAGTATTTT

abundance: NA
v_gene: TRBV6-5
d_gene: NA
j_gene: TRBJ2-5
CDR3aa: CAIKRGAGLGTQYF
CDR3nt: TGTGCCATTAAACGGGGTGCGGGCCTCGGGACCCAGTACTTC

abundance: NA
v_gene: TRBV6-5
d_gene: NA
j_gene: TRBJ1-6
CDR3aa: CASSIPQGNSPLHF
CDR3nt: TGTGCCAGCTCAATACCCCAGGGAAATTCACCCCTCCACTTT

abundance: NA
v_gene: TRBV4-2
d_gene: TRBD1
j_gene: TRBJ1-4
CDR3aa: CASSQQGALSNEKLFF
CDR3nt: TGTGCCAGCAGCCAGCAGGGGGCGTTATCTAATGAAAAACTGTTTTTT

abundance: few
v_gene: TRBV12-5
d_gene: NA
j_gene: TRBJ1-1
CDR3aa: CASGSAFGAFF
CDR3nt: TGTGCTAGTGGTTCTGCCTTCGGAGCTTTCTTT

abundance: NA
v_gene: TRBV13
d_gene: TRBD2
j_gene: TRBJ2-3
CDR3aa: CASSSGLAGGPTDTQYF
CDR3nt: TGTGCCAGCAGCTCCGGACTAGCGGGGGGCCCGACAGATACGCAGTATTTT

abundance: NA
v_gene: TRBV7-9
d_gene: NA
j_gene: TRBJ1-2
CDR3aa: CASSLVRVDTYGYTF
CDR3nt: TGTGCCAGCAGCTTAGTCCGGGTGGACACTTATGGCTACACCTTC

abundance: NA
v_gene: TRBV7-9
d_gene: NA
j_gene: TRBJ1-6
CDR3aa: CASSLGAGVKNSPLHF
CDR3nt: TGTGCCAGCAGTTTAGGGGCAGGGGTCAAAAATTCACCCCTCCACTTT

abundance: NA
v_gene: TRBV5-1
d_gene: TRBD1
j_gene: TRBJ2-3
CDR3aa: CASSPGPGQGTDTQYF
CDR3nt: TGCGCCAGCAGCCCGGGGCCGGGACAGGGGACAGATACGCAGTATTTT

abundance: NA
v_gene: TRBV7-2
d_gene: TRBD1
j_gene: TRBJ1-6
CDR3aa: CASSPTTWDRRRDSPLHF
CDR3nt: TGTGCCAGCAGTCCGACGACCTGGGACAGGAGGCGGGATTCACCCCTCCACTTT

abundance: NA
v_gene: TRBV7-2
d_gene: TRBD1
j_gene: TRBJ2-3
CDR3aa: CASSYRQGAQYF
CDR3nt: TGTGCCAGCAGCTACCGACAGGGAGCGCAGTATTTT

abundance: once
v_gene: TRBV5-4
d_gene: NA
j_gene: TRBJ1-6
CDR3aa: CASSSHPGAISPLHF
CDR3nt: TGTGCCAGCAGCTCCCATCCAGGGGCGATTTCACCCCTCCACTTT

abundance: few
v_gene: TRBV10-3
d_gene: TRBD1
j_gene: TRBJ1-2
CDR3aa: CAIRRTGGDYGYTF
CDR3nt: TGTGCCATCAGGAGGACAGGGGGAGACTATGGCTACACCTTC

abundance: once
v_gene: TRBV7-2
d_gene: NA
j_gene: TRBJ1-1
CDR3aa: CASKRAYGVNTEAFF
CDR3nt: TGTGCCAGCAAGAGGGCGTATGGGGTGAACACTGAAGCTTTCTTT

abundance: NA
v_gene: TRBV15
d_gene: NA
j_gene: TRBJ1-1
CDR3aa: CATSRAQGTRTFF
CDR3nt: TGTGCCACCAGCAGAGCCCAGGGGACGAGGACTTTCTTT

abundance: NA
v_gene: TRBV5-1
d_gene: TRBD1
j_gene: TRBJ1-1
CDR3aa: CASSVTGGAGEAFF
CDR3nt: TGCGCCAGCAGCGTAACAGGGGGCGCAGGTGAAGCTTTCTTT

abundance: NA
v_gene: TRBV6-5
d_gene: NA
j_gene: TRBJ1-3
CDR3aa: CASTPDGGSGNTIYF
CDR3nt: TGTGCCAGCACGCCGGACGGAGGCTCTGGAAACACCATATATTTT

abundance: once
v_gene: TRBV12-3/TRBV12-4
d_gene: NA
j_gene: TRBJ1-1
CDR3aa: CASSARGNEAFF
CDR3nt: TGTGCCAGCAGTGCCAGGGGAAATGAAGCTTTCTTT

abundance: NA
v_gene: TRBV4-1
d_gene: TRBD1
j_gene: TRBJ1-3
CDR3aa: CASSQPDRALRNTIYF
CDR3nt: TGCGCCAGCAGCCAACCGGACAGGGCCCTACGAAACACCATATATTTT

abundance: NA
v_gene: TRBV29-1
d_gene: TRBD2
j_gene: TRBJ2-3
CDR3aa: CSVRGDTDTQYF
CDR3nt: TGCAGCGTGCGGGGGGACACAGATACGCAGTATTTT

abundance: NA
v_gene: TRBV18
d_gene: NA
j_gene: TRBJ1-1
CDR3aa: CASSPTLAGEAFF
CDR3nt: TGTGCCAGCTCGCCCACCTTGGCGGGTGAAGCTTTCTTT

abundance: NA
v_gene: TRBV7-8
d_gene: TRBD1
j_gene: TRBJ1-5
CDR3aa: CASSLAGTGWDQPQHF
CDR3nt: TGTGCCAGCAGCTTAGCGGGGACAGGATGGGATCAGCCCCAGCATTTT

abundance: NA
v_gene: TRBV5-1
d_gene: NA
j_gene: TRBJ1-1
CDR3aa: CASSPGGAKTEAFF
CDR3nt: TGCGCCAGCAGCCCCGGGGGGGCTAAGACTGAAGCTTTCTTT

abundance: NA
v_gene: TRBV5-1
d_gene: NA
j_gene: TRBJ2-7
CDR3aa: CASSLGDPTVYEQYF
CDR3nt: TGCGCCAGCAGCTTGGGAGACCCGACAGTCTACGAGCAGTACTTC

abundance: NA
v_gene: TRBV19
d_gene: NA
j_gene: TRBJ1-5
CDR3aa: CASSRDFRQPQHF
CDR3nt: TGTGCCAGTAGCAGGGATTTTAGGCAGCCCCAGCATTTT

abundance: NA
v_gene: TRBV5-4
d_gene: NA
j_gene: TRBJ1-1
CDR3aa: CASSFTGKGLGTEAFF
CDR3nt: TGTGCCAGCAGCTTCACAGGGAAAGGGTTAGGAACTGAAGCTTTCTTT

abundance: NA
v_gene: TRBV2
d_gene: NA
j_gene: TRBJ2-3
CDR3aa: CASSQGWRTDTQYF
CDR3nt: TGTGCCAGCAGCCAGGGGTGGCGGACAGATACGCAGTATTTT

abundance: NA
v_gene: TRBV7-8
d_gene: TRBD1
j_gene: TRBJ2-7
CDR3aa: CASSLYRGVSYEQYF
CDR3nt: TGTGCCAGCAGCCTCTACAGGGGGGTGTCCTACGAGCAGTACTTC

abundance: NA
v_gene: TRBV4-3
d_gene: NA
j_gene: TRBJ1-6
CDR3aa: CASSQEQPSSYNSPLHF
CDR3nt: TGCGCCAGCAGCCAAGAACAGCCAAGCTCCTATAATTCACCCCTCCACTTT

abundance: few
v_gene: TRBV19
d_gene: TRBD1
j_gene: TRBJ1-1
CDR3aa: CASSIANRGQRREAFF
CDR3nt: TGTGCCAGTAGTATAGCGAACAGGGGACAGCGGCGCGAAGCTTTCTTT

abundance: NA
v_gene: TRBV10-3
d_gene: NA
j_gene: TRBJ1-6
CDR3aa: CAISSQGNNSPLHF
CDR3nt: TGTGCCATCAGTAGCCAGGGGAACAATTCACCCCTCCACTTT

abundance: NA
v_gene: TRBV6-2/TRBV6-3
d_gene: TRBD2
j_gene: TRBJ2-3
CDR3aa: CASSGLAGALLDTQYF
CDR3nt: TGTGCCAGCAGTGGACTAGCGGGGGCATTGTTAGATACGCAGTATTTT

abundance: NA
v_gene: TRBV5-1
d_gene: TRBD2
j_gene: TRBJ2-3
CDR3aa: CASRTGTSGGADTQYF
CDR3nt: TGCGCCAGCAGGACGGGGACTAGCGGGGGGGCGGATACGCAGTATTTT

abundance: NA
v_gene: TRBV5-5
d_gene: NA
j_gene: TRBJ2-1
CDR3aa: CASSGRGGLEQFF
CDR3nt: TGTGCCAGCAGCGGCCGAGGAGGGCTTGAGCAGTTCTTC

abundance: NA
v_gene: TRBV6-5
d_gene: TRBD1
j_gene: TRBJ1-1
CDR3aa: CASSRAGTGDAFF
CDR3nt: TGTGCCAGCAGTCGTGCCGGGACAGGGGACGCTTTCTTT

abundance: NA
v_gene: TRBV5-1
d_gene: NA
j_gene: TRBJ1-2
CDR3aa: CASSLGTSPNYGYTF
CDR3nt: TGCGCCAGCAGCTTGGGGACAAGTCCTAACTATGGCTACACCTTC

abundance: few
v_gene: TRBV6-8
d_gene: NA
j_gene: TRBJ2-4
CDR3aa: CASSYTGDKRALVKNIQYF
CDR3nt: TGTGCCAGCAGTTACACGGGGGATAAGCGGGCGCTGGTCAAAAACATTCAGTACTTC

abundance: NA
v_gene: TRBV7-9
d_gene: NA
j_gene: TRBJ2-5
CDR3aa: CASSWLGSGGETQYF
CDR3nt: TGTGCCAGCAGCTGGCTCGGCTCCGGGGGAGAGACCCAGTACTTC